This is a list of T cell receptor beta chains from one sample in a study of blood T cell repertoires in COVID-19. The protocol was immunoSEQ multiplex PCR, while the TCRdb copy is restricted to in-frame clones and leaves out a portion. The profile shows some 180,000 clones, 70% to 80% of them singletons. Input material: peripheral blood. All receptors come from a woman between 50 and 59 years old with active or convalescent COVID-19. Both conserved end residues are part of each CDR3. The D gene is left open where the match is weak. A clone size is listed for some rows: how often the clone was seen (once, few, many), or a class if it is expanded.

>TRBD1|TRBJ1-1|TRBV12-3/TRBV12-4|NA
TGTGCCAGCAGGCTGGGACAGGGACTTGAAGCTTTCTTT
CASRLGQGLEAFF
>NA|TRBJ2-1|TRBV28|NA
TGTGCCAGCAGTCCCCCCCCGGGCAATGAGCAGTTCTTC
CASSPPPGNEQFF
>TRBD1|TRBJ1-2|TRBV29-1|NA
TGCAGCGTTATACCGGGACAGGGCGAAGGCTACACCTTC
CSVIPGQGEGYTF
>TRBD1|TRBJ2-7|TRBV19|NA
TGTGCCAGTAGTATTCTGGGACAGGGCAAGCAGTACTTC
CASSILGQGKQYF
>TRBD2|TRBJ2-3|TRBV5-1|NA
TGCGCCAGCAGCTTAATACCCATCTTCGTGGGGGGAGGGAGCACAGATACGCAGTATTTT
CASSLIPIFVGGGSTDTQYF
>NA|TRBJ1-4|TRBV3-1/TRBV3-2|NA
TGTGCCAGCAGCTCTAATGGTGAAAAACTGTTTTTT
CASSSNGEKLFF
>NA|TRBJ2-3|TRBV10-3|NA
TGTGCCATCAGTAGTCTAGGGGAAGATACGCAGTATTTT
CAISSLGEDTQYF
>NA|TRBJ2-2|TRBV25-1|NA
TGTGCCAGCAGGTTATCAGCCGGGGAGCTGTTTTTT
CASRLSAGELFF
>NA|TRBJ2-7|TRBV15|NA
TGTGCCACCAGCAGAGATCGGCAGGGGCCCTACGAGCAGTACTTC
CATSRDRQGPYEQYF
>NA|TRBJ1-1|TRBV6-2/TRBV6-3|once
TGTGCCAGCAGTTACCGGGGGGCGGACACTGAAGCTTTCTTT
CASSYRGADTEAFF
>NA|TRBJ2-2|TRBV6-5|NA
TGTGCCAGCAGTAGGACTGCAGCGAACACCGGGGAGCTGTTTTTT
CASSRTAANTGELFF
>TRBD1|TRBJ2-5|TRBV6-6|NA
TGTGCCAGCAGCCGAGGGACAGCCCAAGAGACCCAGTACTTC
CASSRGTAQETQYF
>NA|TRBJ1-5|TRBV4-1|NA
TGCGCCAGCAGCCAAGAGGTGGGAGGTAGGAGCAATCAGCCCCAGCATTTT
CASSQEVGGRSNQPQHF
>NA|TRBJ2-7|TRBV7-2|NA
TGTGCCAGCAGCTTAAGGGAGGCCTACGAGCAGTACTTC
CASSLREAYEQYF
>NA|TRBJ1-1|TRBV4-1|NA
TGCGCCAGCAGCCAAGAAGTCGGGGAAGGACGGTCAACTTTCTTT
CASSQEVGEGRSTFF
>TRBD2|TRBJ2-3|TRBV28|NA
TGTGCCGTCCTCCAGCGGGAGCAGGGAAAGAGCACAGATACGCAGTATTTT
CAVLQREQGKSTDTQYF
>TRBD2|TRBJ2-3|TRBV9|NA
TGTGCCAGCAGCGCCCCCCTAGCGGGACCTACGCAGTATTTT
CASSAPLAGPTQYF
>TRBD1|TRBJ2-2|TRBV7-2|NA
TGTGCCAGCAGCTTCGTGACAGGGCCCACCGGGGAGCTGTTTTTT
CASSFVTGPTGELFF
>TRBD1|TRBJ1-5|TRBV28|NA
TGTGCCAGCACCGCGGACAGGTTCGGCAATCAGCCCCAGCATTTT
CASTADRFGNQPQHF
>NA|TRBJ2-3|TRBV9|NA
TGTGCCAGCAGCGTAGTTGGGGGCGGGAGTAGTCCAGATACGCAGTATTTT
CASSVVGGGSSPDTQYF
>NA|TRBJ2-3|TRBV11-2|NA
TGTGCCAGCAGCTTAGTGGGCGCAGGTGATACGCAGTATTTT
CASSLVGAGDTQYF
>NA|TRBJ1-5|TRBV7-9|NA
TGTGCCAGCAGTCGGACAGACAATCAGCCCCAGCATTTT
CASSRTDNQPQHF
>NA|TRBJ2-3|TRBV7-7|once
TGTGCCAGCAGCTTACGGGACACAGATACGCAGTATTTT
CASSLRDTDTQYF
>TRBD1|TRBJ2-3|TRBV9|NA
TGTGCCAGCAGTGGACAGGGTGGAAGTATGACAGATACGCAGTATTTT
CASSGQGGSMTDTQYF
>NA|TRBJ2-7|TRBV30|NA
TGTGCCTGGAGTGTCCTCTACGAGCAGTACTTC
CAWSVLYEQYF
>TRBD1|TRBJ1-1|TRBV5-1|NA
TGCGCCAGCAGCGACAGGGCCGGGAACACTGAAGCTTTCTTT
CASSDRAGNTEAFF
>NA|TRBJ1-2|TRBV9|NA
TGTGCCAGCAGCCCCAGTCTTGGGCCCTATGGCTACACCTTC
CASSPSLGPYGYTF
>TRBD1|TRBJ2-2|TRBV19|NA
TGTGCCACCAGGGTGGGACAGTACACCGGGGAGCTGTTTTTT
CATRVGQYTGELFF
>NA|TRBJ1-1|TRBV10-3|few
TGTGCCATCAGTGAGTCCTCGAATACAGGGACCGAAGCTTTCTTT
CAISESSNTGTEAFF
>NA|TRBJ2-5|TRBV3-1/TRBV3-2|few
TGTGCCAGCAGCCAGTTTCCACTACCACAAGAGACCCAGTACTTC
CASSQFPLPQETQYF
>NA|TRBJ2-3|TRBV7-9|NA
TGTGCCAGCGGCGGGGAGACTGGGAATACGCAGTATTTT
CASGGETGNTQYF
>TRBD2|TRBJ2-5|TRBV7-2|NA
TGTGCCAGCAGCTCTAGCGGGGGTGGAGAGACCCAGTACTTC
CASSSSGGGETQYF
>NA|TRBJ1-6|TRBV10-3|few
TGTGCCATCAGTGGGGCTTTCGGTTCACCCCTCCACTTT
CAISGAFGSPLHF
>NA|TRBJ1-6|TRBV7-3|NA
TGTGCCAGCAGCTTAGGGGCACGCAATTCACCCCTCCACTTT
CASSLGARNSPLHF
>NA|TRBJ1-1|TRBV7-8|NA
TGTGCCAGCAGCTTAGCGGCTGTGAACACTGAAGCTTTCTTT
CASSLAAVNTEAFF
>TRBD1|TRBJ2-7|TRBV19|NA
TGTGCCAGTAGTCCGGGACAGGGGGCCCCGGACGAGCAGTACTTC
CASSPGQGAPDEQYF
>NA|TRBJ2-3|TRBV7-9|NA
TGTGCCAGCAGCTTAGGCCCGTGGGCCACAGATACGCAGTATTTT
CASSLGPWATDTQYF
>TRBD2|TRBJ2-3|TRBV6-2/TRBV6-3|few
TGTGCCAGCAGTTACTCACAGTTTCCGGGACTAGCGGGAGACGCAGATACGCAGTATTTT
CASSYSQFPGLAGDADTQYF